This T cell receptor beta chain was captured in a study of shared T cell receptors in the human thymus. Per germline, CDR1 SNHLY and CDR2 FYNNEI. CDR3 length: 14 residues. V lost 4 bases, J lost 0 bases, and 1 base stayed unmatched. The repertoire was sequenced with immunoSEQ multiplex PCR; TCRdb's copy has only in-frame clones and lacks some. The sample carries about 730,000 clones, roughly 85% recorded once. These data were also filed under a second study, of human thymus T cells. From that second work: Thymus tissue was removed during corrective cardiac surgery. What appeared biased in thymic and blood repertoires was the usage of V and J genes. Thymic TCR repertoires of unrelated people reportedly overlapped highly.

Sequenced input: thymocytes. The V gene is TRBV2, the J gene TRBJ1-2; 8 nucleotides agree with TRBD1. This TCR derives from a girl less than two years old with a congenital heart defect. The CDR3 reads CASSVTGANYGYTF. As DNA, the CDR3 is TGTGCCAGCAGTGTGACAGGGGCTAACTATGGCTACACCTTC.